These 5 T cell receptor beta chains were all obtained from the same sample, sequenced in a study of shared clonotypes between healthy human individuals (dated by TCRdb to about 2020). The protocol used for the library was the immunoSEQ multiplex PCR assay. TCRdb re-hosts the immuneACCESS table, in-frame sequences only. Its copies lack some clones; in the studies checked, an unresolved V gene accounts for under half of them, and the cause for the rest is not known. A total of roughly 2.6 million clones appear in this sample, 90% to 95% of them only once. About 0.13% of the sample comes from the top ten. Sequencing used naive CD4+ T cells sorted from blood. In light of the paper, this sample's cell subset or site label describes: CD45RA+ positively selected. The receptors stem from a young man in good health.

This chain uses TRBV25-1 with TRBJ1-5; 11 bases align to TRBD1. CDR3 length: 14 residues. Trimming cost V 5 bases and J 5 bases; bases outside gene matches: 2. Germline V gives CDR1 MGHDK, CDR2 SYGVNS. This CDR3 reads CASSPGQGDQPQHF. In DNA, the CDR3 is TGTGCCAGCAGTCCGGGACAGGGGGATCAGCCCCAGCATTTT.

About this clone itself: The same CDR3 also results from other DNA sequences found in this sample. V and J are TRBV19 and TRBJ2-7, with D tentatively TRBD2 (5 bases). This CDR3 spans 12 amino acids. V lost 1 base, J lost 6 bases, and 7 bases lay in between. The germline gives CDR1 LNHDA, CDR2 SQIVND (reference sequence). The CDR3 sequence is CASSIGGGEQYF. For the CDR3, the DNA is TGTGCCAGTAGTATAGGTGGAGGCGAGCAGTACTTC.

The chain employs TRBV5-1 and TRBJ1-1; 7 bases fit TRBD1. Germline V CDR1 and CDR2: SGHRS, YFSETQ. Losses at the gene ends were 0 bases for V and 7 bases for J; bases not matched to a gene: 6. The CDR3 has 14 amino acids. This CDR3 reads CASSLVEGAGEAFF. As DNA, the CDR3 is TGCGCCAGCAGCTTGGTGGAGGGGGCTGGTGAAGCTTTCTTT. The full variable domain, rest sourced from reference TRBV5-1 and TRBJ1-1, is KAGVTQTPRYLIKTRGQQVTLSCSPISGHRSVSWYQQTPGQGLQFLFEYFSETQRNKGNFPGRFSGRQFSNSRSEMNVSTLELGDSALYLCASSLVEGAGEAFFGQGTRLTVV.

This chain connects TRBV10-3 to TRBJ1-1; TRBD1 matches at 8 bases. There are 16 residues in the CDR3. J was trimmed by 0 bases and V by 4 bases; bases with no gene match: 7. Per the germline V gene, CDR1 is ENHRY and CDR2 is SYGVKD. CDR3 sequence (DNA): TGTGCCATCAGTGCAAGGGGACAGGCGATGAACACTGAAGCTTTCTTT. This encodes CAISARGQAMNTEAFF.

The chain carries TRBV5-1 and TRBJ1-4; D is uncertain. Deletions cut 4 bases from V and 8 bases from J, with 18 bases between. This CDR3 spans 15 amino acids. The germline V gene has CDR1 SGHRS and CDR2 YFSETQ. As DNA, the CDR3 is TGCGCCAGCAGCCCAGAGGCCCTTGAGGGCGAAAAACTGTTTTTT. Translating it yields CASSPEALEGEKLFF.